The 22 T cell receptor beta chains reported below all come from one sample, sequenced in a study of T cells in Graves' hyperthyroidism and ophthalmopathy. What was amplified from RNA transcripts were TCR beta CDR3 regions. Using the HTBI primer set, a first-round RT-PCR was run on the TCR CDR3. TCRdb recomputed calls from the multiplex PCR reads with MiXCR, one row per CDR3 protein. The table has 600,000 or so distinct CDR3 sequences, 13% to 15% seen once. The specimen sequenced was blood. These TCRs come from a woman in her fifties or sixties with Graves' ophthalmopathy.

This clonotype came up once. The V call is TRBV28, the J call TRBJ2-2; 11 bases agree with TRBD2. The CDR3 is 17 amino acids. V dropped 5 bases and J dropped 1; count of bases not matched to a gene: 6. CDR1 is MDHEN and CDR2 is SYDVKM in the germline V gene. The DNA for the CDR3 is TGTGCCAGCAGTCCATTTAGCGGGAGGGTGAACACCGGGGAGCTGTTTTTT. It is translated as CASSPFSGRVNTGELFF.

This clonotype occurred many times. This sequence joins TRBV18 and TRBJ2-7; 7 bases line up with TRBD2. The length of the CDR3 is 16 residues. Germline trimming cut 2 bases from V and 0 bases from J; bases unmatched to any gene: 7. From germline, CDR1 is KGHSH and CDR2 LQKENI. CDR3 coding DNA: TGTGCCAGCTCACCAGAGGGAGGGATTCCCTCCTACGAGCAGTACTTC. Protein: CASSPEGGIPSYEQYF.

This clonotype was counted many times. The chain couples TRBV7-8 to TRBJ2-5; D not certain. The CDR3 loop spans 14 amino acids. V shed 4 bases and J shed 0 bases, with 9 bases lying between them. Germline V gene data show CDR1 as SGHVS and CDR2 as FQNEAQ. CDR3 sequence (DNA): TGTGCCAGCAGCTCTACACAATACCAAGAGACCCAGTACTTC. It specifies CASSSTQYQETQYF.

In this sample, this clonotype turned up many times. The genes are TRBV29-1 and TRBJ1-5; 9 bases fit TRBD1. Germline CDR1 and CDR2: SQVTM and ANQGSEA. Unmatched junction bases numbered 2, after V lost 4 bases and J lost 4 bases. This CDR3 has 13 residues. CDR3 region: CSVGGTGNQPQHF. The CDR3 DNA is TGCAGCGTTGGCGGGACAGGGAATCAGCCCCAGCATTTT.

This clonotype was recorded at least ten times. This chain joins TRBV7-3 and TRBJ2-1; 9 bases fit TRBD1. V lost 5 bases to trimming and J lost 8 bases; unmatched junction nucleotides: 4. There are 13 residues in the CDR3. Germline V CDR1 and CDR2: SGHTA, FQGTGA. In nucleotides, the CDR3 is TGTGCCAGCAGCGAGGGACAGGGCTATGAGCAGTTCTTC. Translating gives CASSEGQGYEQFF.

This clonotype appeared many times. The chain employs TRBV11-2 and TRBJ2-3; D not resolved. CDR1 and CDR2 (germline): SGHAT, FQNNGV. The CDR3 has 15 residues. Trimming stripped 5 bases from V and 1 base from J, with 13 bases between. CDR3 bases: TGTGCCAGCAGCAAAGACTCCACTCGCACAGATACGCAGTATTTT. Translated: CASSKDSTRTDTQYF.

This clonotype occurred many times. V usage is TRBV2 and J usage is TRBJ2-2; unclear D gene. CDR3 size: 16 residues. CDR1 and CDR2 from the germline V gene are SNHLY and FYNNEI. The ends were cut back, 2 bases at V and 6 bases at J, with 16 bases in the middle. The chain's CDR3 is CASSEKRVLVAGELFF. The CDR3 coding sequence is TGTGCCAGCAGTGAAAAGAGAGTTCTGGTTGCCGGGGAGCTGTTTTTT.

This clonotype occurred many times. This chain links TRBV6-1 with TRBJ2-7; tentatively, D is TRBD2 (6 bases). The CDR3 is 15 amino acids. CDR1 MNHNS and CDR2 SASEGT come from the germline V gene. V was clipped by 5 bases and J by 8 bases, with 22 bases between them. The DNA for the CDR3 is TGTGCCAGCAGTTACATCGGGCAGGCCGGGACTCAGCAGTACTTC. Amino acid sequence: CASSYIGQAGTQQYF.

The rearrangement joins TRBV7-2 to TRBJ1-1; no firm D call. Germline V lookup: CDR1 SGHTA, CDR2 FQGNSA. CDR3 length: 13 amino acids. V dropped 6 bases and J dropped 0 bases, with 8 bases sitting between them. The CDR3 sequence: CASRLTMNTEAFF. CDR3 bases: TGTGCCAGCAGGTTAACAATGAACACTGAAGCTTTCTTT.

This clonotype appeared many times. This chain joins TRBV13 and TRBJ2-5; TRBD1 aligns across 9 bases. From germline, CDR1 is PRHDT and CDR2 FYEKMQ (reference sequence). V lost 4 bases and J lost 4; bases outside the gene matches: 4. This CDR3 region has 14 residues. Here the CDR3 reads CASSSTGGRETQYF. The CDR3 DNA is TGTGCCAGCAGCTCAACAGGGGGCCGAGAGACCCAGTACTTC. The full variable domain, its missing parts supplied by reference TRBV13 and TRBJ2-5, is AAGVIQSPRHLIKEKRETATLKCYPIPRHDTVYWYQQGPGQDPQFLISFYEKMQSDKGSIPDRFSAQQFSDYHSELNMSSLELGDSALYFCASSSTGGRETQYFGPGTRLLVL.

This clonotype has ten or more counts. This chain connects TRBV11-2 to TRBJ1-2; 8 nucleotides line up with TRBD1. In germline, CDR1 is SGHAT, CDR2 FQNNGV. This CDR3 has 14 residues. Trimming cost V 5 bases and J 10 bases; bases outside gene matches: 12. CDR3 coding DNA: TGTGCCAGCAGCCCACGGACAGGGATATTTGACTACACCTTC. Its protein is CASSPRTGIFDYTF.

This chain joins TRBV5-5 and TRBJ2-3; 9 bases are shared with TRBD1. The CDR3 loop spans 15 amino acids. Germline V CDR1 and CDR2: SGHKS, YYEKEE (reference sequence). V trimming: 4 bases; J trimming: 6 bases; junction bases outside the gene matches: 9. In DNA form, the CDR3 reads TGTGCCAGCAGCGACAGGGGGACGTTTAGTGATACGCAGTATTTT. It specifies CASSDRGTFSDTQYF.

This clonotype was picked up one time. Being one base from a much bigger clone, this may be a read error. The chain combines TRBV4-3 with TRBJ2-3, with no clear D. Trimming removed 5 bases from V and 2 bases from J, with 17 bases in between. Germline V gene data show CDR1 as LGHNA and CDR2 as YSLEER. The CDR3 extends over 16 amino acids. In DNA form, the CDR3 reads TGCGCCAGCAGCTTCGAGACTGGCGTCACCACAGATACGCAGTATTTT. Translated: CASSFETGVTTDTQYF.

The chain has TRBV5-1 and TRBJ2-1; D gene uncertain. CDR1 is SGHRS, CDR2 YFSETQ, per germline. The V gene lost 4 bases and the J gene lost 6 bases, with 17 bases spanning the gap. The CDR3 is made up of 15 amino acids. The CDR3 region is CASSAGLATVNEQFF. The CDR3 DNA reads as TGCGCCAGCAGCGCAGGATTGGCGACGGTCAATGAGCAGTTCTTC.

This clonotype was picked up many times. The CDR3 bases are TGTGCTAGTGGTTTGGTAGTCGCAGGGATGGATGAAAAACTGTTTTTT. It is translated as CASGLVVAGMDEKLFF. V and J are TRBV12-5 and TRBJ1-4; maybe TRBD1 (5 bases). Germline V CDR1 and CDR2: LGHNT, FRNRAP. This CDR3 comprises 16 residues. V lost 0 bases to trimming and J lost 6 bases, with 14 bases between them.

This clonotype was recorded many times. The chain recombines TRBV6-1 with TRBJ2-7, with TRBD1 matching 7 bases. The V gene end was trimmed by 5 bases and the J gene end by 6 bases; junction bases not matched to a gene: 16. The CDR3 consists of 16 residues. CDR1 is MNHNS and CDR2 is SASEGT in the germline V gene. CDR3 in amino acids: CASSPSTGIYMGEQYF. CDR3 sequence (DNA): TGTGCCAGCAGTCCGTCGACAGGGATCTATATGGGCGAGCAGTACTTC.

There are a few counts of this clonotype. This chain uses TRBV27 with TRBJ2-3, with TRBD2 identical over 7 bases. After removal of 5 bases from V and 1 base from J, the junction contained 9 bases not matched to a gene. The CDR3 length is 16 residues. The germline CDR1 and CDR2 sequences are MNHEY and SMNVEV (reference sequence). The CDR3 sequence: CASSEWASGRTDTQYF. DNA for the CDR3: TGTGCCAGCAGTGAATGGGCTAGCGGACGCACAGATACGCAGTATTTT.

V is TRBV6-2 or TRBV6-3 and J is TRBJ2-5; weak D call: TRBD1 (6 bases). Trimming shortened V by 5 bases and J by 4 bases, and 14 bases separated the two germline ends. The CDR3 totals 14 residues. The germline V gene encodes CDR1 MNHEY and CDR2 SVGEGT. The CDR3 DNA reads as TGTGCCAGCAGTATTACAGGGCTACGAGAGACCCAGTACTTC. This sequence encodes CASSITGLRETQYF.

This clonotype came up many times. This chain joins TRBV7-3 and TRBJ2-1, with D hard to call. V shed 6 bases and J shed 6 bases, with 15 bases lying between them. The length of the CDR3 is 14 residues. CDR1 SGHTA and CDR2 FQGTGA come from the germline V gene. CDR3 DNA: TGTGCCAGCAGTCCCGACCCCACGCGCAATGAGCAGTTCTTC. It codes for CASSPDPTRNEQFF.

This clonotype was counted ten times or more. CDR3 coding DNA: TGCAGTGCCCCACAGGTGGGGGACGTCAGCGGGAGAGGCCTATATGAGCAGTTCTTC. This encodes CSAPQVGDVSGRGLYEQFF. The rearrangement links TRBV20-1 to TRBJ2-1; TRBD2 matches at 8 bases. Per the germline V gene, CDR1 is DFQATT and CDR2 is SNEGSKA (reference sequence). CDR3 size: 19 residues. V was clipped by 6 bases and J by 8 bases; unmatched bases: 27.

This clonotype was observed at least ten times. This chain uses TRBV29-1 with TRBJ1-1; TRBD1 is a possible D gene (5 bases). The germline CDR1 and CDR2 sequences are SQVTM and ANQGSEA. CDR3 length equals 13 residues. The germline V and J ends were trimmed by 6 bases and 4 bases, with 15 bases remaining between them. Here the CDR3 DNA reads TGCAGCGTACGAGGGGCGGTGAGCACTGAAGCTTTCTTT. It translates to CSVRGAVSTEAFF.

There are a few counts of this clonotype. The chain is built from TRBV27 and TRBJ2-7; possibly TRBD2 for D (6 bases). V dropped 8 bases and J dropped 0 bases, with 11 bases sitting between them. This CDR3 has 13 residues. Germline lookup yields CDR1 MNHEY and CDR2 SMNVEV (reference sequence). In DNA form, the CDR3 reads TGTGCCAGCGGCATAGCGGACTCCTACGAGCAGTACTTC. Translated: CASGIADSYEQYF.